This TCR beta chain originates from a study of blood T cell repertoires in COVID-19. Measured with immunoSEQ multiplex PCR; TCRdb has only the in-frame clones, and not every one. This table holds under 60,000 clones, about nine tenths found once. Material: peripheral blood. The receptor comes from a human donor in a cohort sampled during active COVID-19.

CDR3 DNA sequence: TGTGCCAGCAGGACCCCTAGCGGCGTCTCCTACGAGCAGTACTTC. Translated: CASRTPSGVSYEQYF. This chain links TRBV27 with TRBJ2-7; 7 nucleotides match TRBD2. Germline CDR1 and CDR2: MNHEY and SMNVEV (reference sequence). Losses at the gene ends were 6 bases for V and 0 bases for J; bases not matched to a gene: 8. This CDR3 contains 15 residues.